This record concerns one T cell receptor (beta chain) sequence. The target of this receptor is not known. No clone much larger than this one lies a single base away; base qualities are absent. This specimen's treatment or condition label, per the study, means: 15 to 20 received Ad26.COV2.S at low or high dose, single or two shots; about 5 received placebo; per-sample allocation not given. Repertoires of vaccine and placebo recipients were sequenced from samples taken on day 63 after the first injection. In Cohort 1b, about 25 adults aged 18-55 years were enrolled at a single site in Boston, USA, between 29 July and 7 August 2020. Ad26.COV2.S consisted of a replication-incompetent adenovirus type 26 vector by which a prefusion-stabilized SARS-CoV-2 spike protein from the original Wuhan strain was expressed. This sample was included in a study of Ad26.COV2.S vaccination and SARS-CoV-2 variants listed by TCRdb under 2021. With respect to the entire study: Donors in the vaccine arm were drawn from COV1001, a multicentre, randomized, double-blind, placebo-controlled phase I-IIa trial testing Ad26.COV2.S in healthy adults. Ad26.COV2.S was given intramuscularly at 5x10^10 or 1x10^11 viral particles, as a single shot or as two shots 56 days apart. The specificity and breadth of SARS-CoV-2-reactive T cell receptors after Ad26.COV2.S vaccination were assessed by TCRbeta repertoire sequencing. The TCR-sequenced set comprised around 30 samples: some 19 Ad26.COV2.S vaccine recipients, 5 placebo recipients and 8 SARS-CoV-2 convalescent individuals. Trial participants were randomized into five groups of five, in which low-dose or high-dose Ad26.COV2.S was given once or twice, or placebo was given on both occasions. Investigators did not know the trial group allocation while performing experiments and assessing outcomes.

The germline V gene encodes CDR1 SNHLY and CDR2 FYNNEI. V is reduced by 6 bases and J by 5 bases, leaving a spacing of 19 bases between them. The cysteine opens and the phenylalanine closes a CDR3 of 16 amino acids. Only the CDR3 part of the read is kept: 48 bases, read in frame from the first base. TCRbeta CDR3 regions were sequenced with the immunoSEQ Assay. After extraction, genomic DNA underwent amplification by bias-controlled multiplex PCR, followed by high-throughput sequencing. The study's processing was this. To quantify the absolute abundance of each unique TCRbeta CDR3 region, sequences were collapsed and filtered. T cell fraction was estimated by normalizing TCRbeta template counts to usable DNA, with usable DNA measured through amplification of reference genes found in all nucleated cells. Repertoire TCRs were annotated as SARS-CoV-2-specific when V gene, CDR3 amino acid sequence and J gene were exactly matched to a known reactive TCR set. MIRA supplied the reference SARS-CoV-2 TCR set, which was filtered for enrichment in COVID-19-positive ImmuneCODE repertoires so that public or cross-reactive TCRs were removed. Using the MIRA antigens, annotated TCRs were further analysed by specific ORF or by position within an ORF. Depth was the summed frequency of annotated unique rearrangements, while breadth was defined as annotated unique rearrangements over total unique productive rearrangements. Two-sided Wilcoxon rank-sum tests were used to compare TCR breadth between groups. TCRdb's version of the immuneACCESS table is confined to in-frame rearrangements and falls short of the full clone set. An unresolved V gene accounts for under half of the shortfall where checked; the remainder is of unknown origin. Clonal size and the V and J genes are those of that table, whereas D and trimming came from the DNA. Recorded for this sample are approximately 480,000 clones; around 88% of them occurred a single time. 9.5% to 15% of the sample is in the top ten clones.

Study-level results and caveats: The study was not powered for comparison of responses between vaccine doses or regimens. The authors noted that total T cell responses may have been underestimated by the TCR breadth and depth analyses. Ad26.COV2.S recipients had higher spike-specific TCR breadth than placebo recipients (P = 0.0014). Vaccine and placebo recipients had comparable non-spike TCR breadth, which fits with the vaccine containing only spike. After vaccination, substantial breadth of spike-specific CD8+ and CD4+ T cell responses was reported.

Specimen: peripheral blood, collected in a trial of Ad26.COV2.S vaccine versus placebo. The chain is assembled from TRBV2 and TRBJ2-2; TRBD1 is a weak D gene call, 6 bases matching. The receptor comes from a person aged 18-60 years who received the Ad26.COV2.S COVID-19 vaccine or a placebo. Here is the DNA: TGTGCCAGCAGACCAGGGACATTGGGAAGGACCGGGGAGCTGTTTTTT. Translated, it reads CASRPGTLGRTGELFF.